This record looks at one T cell receptor beta chain sequence and its context. Its antigen is unknown. No base qualities exist here, and no much larger clone lies one base off it. The entry originates in a study of blood T cell repertoires in COVID-19 (dated by TCRdb to about 2020). At the level of the whole study: Samples covering the acute and convalescent phases of COVID-19 were provided by collaborators in the United States, Italy and Spain. The material from the prospective study consisted of cDNA or gDNA derived from T cells, B-cell-depleted T cells, or PBMCs. The dataset comprised deeply sampled blood TCRbeta repertoires from subjects exposed to, actively infected with, or recovered from COVID-19. The repertoires were released in a freely available public database meant as a resource for research on the immune response to SARS-CoV-2. Samples came from the ongoing ImmuneRACE study (first 160 participants) plus 1,254 subjects from 6 global collaborators. The sample metadata nearly always contained a de-identified subject ID, COVID-19 status, age in years and sex. Where available, HLA class I and class II types were taken from metadata supplied by the sample provider and were not determined by assay-based typing. Overall study outcomes, separate from this receptor: Clinical and demographic metadata were provided uncurated, with the amount varying by source and participant.

From cysteine to phenylalanine, the CDR3 is 16 amino acids long. The retained sequence is limited to the CDR3, 48 bases, with the frame set at the first base. V loses 4 bases at its end and J loses 4 bases; junction bases beyond the gene matches: 12. CDR1 and CDR2 (LGHNT, FRNRAP) derive from the germline V gene. Each collaborating institution followed its own protocols to collect whole blood in K2EDTA tubes. Collaborator samples were shipped for TCRbeta analysis as frozen whole blood, isolated PBMCs, or DNA extracted from either sample type. TCRbeta CDR3 regions were amplified from genomic DNA using the immunoSEQ Assay, a bias-controlled multiplex PCR. As for how the authors treated the data: The number of nucleated cells in each sample was estimated by amplification of reference gene primers within the assay. Sequence reads were collapsed and filtered to measure the absolute abundance of every unique TCRbeta CDR3 rearrangement. For each sample, productive Simpson clonality was calculated as the square root of Simpson's diversity index over productive rearrangements. TCRdb provides this immuneACCESS table in a form limited to in-frame rearrangements. Some clones are lacking; in checked studies, under half of them reflect an unresolved V gene, and why the rest are absent is not known. The V and J calls and clone size come from that table; D and trimming were worked out from the DNA. Within this sample are 150,000 to 200,000 clones, with 90% of them counted one time only. 15% to 20% of the sample rests with the top ten.

This clonotype originated in a man in his fifties or sixties with active or convalescent COVID-19. The V and J genes are TRBV12-5 and TRBJ1-1, with TRBD1 identical over 7 junction bases. Sequenced material: peripheral blood. The sequence in DNA is TGTGCTAGTGGTTCGCCGGGACAGTGGGGAGTCACTGAAGCTTTCTTT. Its protein reads: CASGSPGQWGVTEAFF.